This passage covers 26 T cell receptor beta chains from one sample sequenced in a study of PD-1 blockade in classical Hodgkin lymphoma. The method was immunoSEQ multiplex PCR; TCRdb's version includes in-frame clones alone and lacks a portion of them. The data contain over 80,000 clones, approximately 92% of them singletons. Every patient relapsed after autologous stem cell transplantation, and brentuximab vedotin exposure varied. The sequencing used peripheral blood mononuclear cells (PBMCs), collected at baseline. The source of these receptors is a human donor with classical Hodgkin lymphoma.

This chain links TRBV27 with TRBJ1-2, with 8 bases matching TRBD1. Germline CDR1 and CDR2: MNHEY and SMNVEV (reference sequence). Trimming removed 4 bases from V and 8 bases from J; junction bases left unmatched: 12. This CDR3 spans 15 amino acids. The CDR3 region is CASSYAGGILRGYTF. The CDR3 region has the DNA TGTGCCAGCAGTTACGCAGGGGGCATTCTTCGGGGCTACACCTTC.

The CDR3 region has the DNA TGTGCCTGGAGTGGAAATTCGGGTTCTAATGAAAAACTGTTTTTT. Its translation: CAWSGNSGSNEKLFF. The chain combines TRBV30 with TRBJ1-4; D remains ambiguous. V lost 1 base, J lost 3 bases, and 12 bases lay in between. Per germline, CDR1 GTSNPN and CDR2 SVGIG (reference sequence). The CDR3 extends over 15 amino acids.

The V gene is TRBV6-5, the J gene TRBJ1-2; D unclear. Trimming shortened V by 2 bases and J by 5 bases, and 9 bases separated the two germline ends. The germline gives CDR1 MNHEY, CDR2 SVGAGI. CDR3 length equals 13 residues. The DNA for the CDR3 is TGTGCCAGCAGTTACCTGTCGGGGTATGGCTACACCTTC. Protein sequence: CASSYLSGYGYTF.

This chain joins TRBV7-6 and TRBJ1-2, with 7 positions matching TRBD1. CDR1 and CDR2 from the germline V gene are SGHVS and FNYEAQ. The junction had 12 bases not matched to a gene; V was cut back by 6 bases and J by 8 bases. The CDR3 has 14 amino acids. The CDR3 region is CASSSPTGVVGYTF. In nucleotides, the CDR3 is TGTGCCAGCAGTTCTCCAACAGGGGTAGTAGGCTACACCTTC.

V and J are TRBV5-5 and TRBJ2-1; 10 bases line up with TRBD2. Germline CDR1 is SGHKS and CDR2 is YYEKEE (reference sequence). V dropped 3 bases and J dropped 0; count of bases not matched to a gene: 12. The CDR3 is made up of 19 amino acids. The CDR3 loop reads CASSYPTSGRLLSYNEQFF. CDR3 nucleotides: TGTGCCAGCAGCTACCCGACTAGCGGGCGACTCCTCTCCTACAATGAGCAGTTCTTC.

This clone was seen a single time. This sequence joins TRBV28 and TRBJ2-5, with TRBD1 as a possible D gene (6 bases). The length of the CDR3 is 18 residues. Germline values: CDR1 MDHEN, CDR2 SYDVKM. Deletions cut 4 bases from V and 3 bases from J, with 24 bases between. The CDR3 region is CASSSASTGPGRKETQYF. In DNA form, the CDR3 reads TGTGCCAGCAGTTCAGCCTCGACAGGCCCAGGCCGAAAAGAGACCCAGTACTTC.

This chain joins TRBV19 and TRBJ2-1; TRBD2 matches at 7 bases. After removal of 3 bases from V and 3 bases from J, the junction contained 8 bases not matched to a gene. There are 16 residues in the CDR3. Germline-derived CDR1 and CDR2 are LNHDA and SQIVND (reference sequence). The CDR3 here is CASSMGLAELYNEQFF. In DNA form, the CDR3 reads TGTGCCAGTAGTATGGGCCTAGCGGAACTCTACAATGAGCAGTTCTTC.

The chain is built from TRBV6-5 and TRBJ2-1; D possibly corresponds to TRBD2 (6 bases). CDR3 length: 14 amino acids. The ends were cut back, 2 bases at V and 4 bases at J, with 9 bases in the middle. Germline values: CDR1 MNHEY, CDR2 SVGAGI. CDR3 in amino acids: CASSYPGLYNEQFF. DNA for the CDR3: TGTGCCAGCAGTTACCCCGGACTATACAATGAGCAGTTCTTC.

The J gene is TRBJ2-1, the V gene TRBV30; 10 bases fit TRBD2. The CDR3 is 19 amino acids. V lost 1 base, J lost 0 bases, and 12 bases stayed unmatched. Germline loops: CDR1 GTSNPN, CDR2 SVGIG (reference sequence). The CDR3 DNA reads TGTGCCTGGAGTGACGCTGCTCTAGCGGGGGATAGCTCCTACAATGAGCAGTTCTTC. Its translation is CAWSDAALAGDSSYNEQFF.

The chain uses TRBV9 and TRBJ2-5, with 10 bases that match TRBD1. The V gene's germline CDR1 is SGDLS and CDR2 YYNGEE. Losses at the gene ends were 4 bases for V and 4 bases for J; bases not matched to a gene: 4. This CDR3 has 14 amino acids. CDR3 protein: CASSYDRGRETQYF. For the CDR3, the DNA is TGTGCCAGCAGCTACGACAGGGGGCGAGAGACCCAGTACTTC.

This chain connects TRBV15 to TRBJ2-2; D uncertain. This CDR3 has 11 residues. With 8 bases removed from V and 3 bases from J, the gap between germline ends came to 4 bases. Germline V CDR1 and CDR2: LNHNV, YYDKDF (reference sequence). CDR3 protein: CATGDTGELFF. In DNA form, the CDR3 reads TGTGCCACCGGGGACACCGGGGAGCTGTTTTTT.

V and J are TRBV7-8 and TRBJ2-7; D gene unclear. The CDR3 runs 12 residues. Trimming shortened V by 5 bases and J by 2 bases, and 7 bases separated the two germline ends. Germline V gives CDR1 SGHVS, CDR2 FQNEAQ. The CDR3 is CASSPRTYEQYF. The CDR3 DNA reads as TGTGCCAGCAGCCCTCGTACCTACGAGCAGTACTTC.

V and J are TRBV28 and TRBJ2-7, with 8 bases fitting TRBD1. After removal of 6 bases from V and 5 bases from J, the junction contained 21 bases not matched to a gene. The CDR3 is 18 amino acids. The germline V gene has CDR1 MDHEN and CDR2 SYDVKM. CDR3 in amino acids: CASSPDRENLLGINEQYF. The CDR3 DNA sequence: TGTGCCAGCAGCCCGGACAGGGAGAACCTCCTCGGGATTAACGAGCAGTACTTC.

Comments on this clone: Sequence at one end of the junction differs from germline and may be a read error. The V gene is TRBV28, the J gene TRBJ2-7, with 9 bases fitting TRBD1. This CDR3 region has 14 residues. Germline CDR1 reads MDHEN; CDR2 reads SYDVKM. The CDR3 DNA reads as TGTGCCAGCAGTTTAGGCTTTCGGGCGGTGACAGGGGGGTTC. It encodes CASSLGFRAVTGGF.

The chain uses TRBV11-2 and TRBJ2-1, with D tentatively TRBD2 (6 bases). Trimming took off 2 bases at V and 4 bases at J, with 18 bases between the two ends. Per the germline V gene, CDR1 is SGHAT and CDR2 is FQNNGV. The CDR3 has 17 residues. The CDR3 DNA is TGTGCCAGCAGCTTAAGATCGGGAGTCAGATATTACAATGAGCAGTTCTTC. Encoded protein: CASSLRSGVRYYNEQFF.

This chain connects TRBV27 to TRBJ2-5; 9 positions agree with TRBD2. The germline CDR1 and CDR2 sequences are MNHEY and SMNVEV (reference sequence). After removal of 5 bases from V and 5 bases from J, the junction contained 9 bases not matched to a gene. This CDR3 has 15 amino acids. The CDR3 sequence is CASSLSVAGEETQYF. The CDR3, as DNA: TGTGCCAGCAGTCTCTCGGTAGCGGGAGAGGAGACCCAGTACTTC.

V and J are TRBV7-6 and TRBJ2-1; D is unclear. The CDR3 extends over 15 amino acids. The V and J ends lost 2 bases and 4 bases respectively, with 12 bases between them. In germline, CDR1 is SGHVS, CDR2 FNYEAQ. The DNA for the CDR3 is TGTGCCAGCAGCTTACAGCGAGGAGCTTACAATGAGCAGTTCTTC. Translated, it gives CASSLQRGAYNEQFF. Full variable domain (remainder filled in from reference TRBV7-6 and TRBJ2-1): GAGVSQSPRYKVTKRGQDVALRCDPISGHVSLYWYRQALGQGPEFLTYFNYEAQQDKSGLPNDRFSAERPEGSISTLTIQRTEQRDSAMYRCASSLQRGAYNEQFFGPGTRLTVL.

The rearrangement joins TRBV7-9 to TRBJ2-3; 9 bases align to TRBD1. Germline V CDR1 and CDR2: SEHNR, FQNEAQ (reference sequence). The CDR3 is 18 amino acids. V shed 0 bases and J 9 bases; nucleotides not matched to a gene: 16. The CDR3 sequence: CASSLAGWDRDTRITQYF. The CDR3 DNA is TGTGCCAGCAGCTTAGCGGGGTGGGACAGGGACACGCGGATAACGCAGTATTTT.

This sequence joins TRBV2 and TRBJ1-4; D is unclear. V was clipped by 6 bases and J by 5 bases, with 13 bases between them. The CDR3 covers 14 residues. Germline assignment: CDR1 SNHLY and CDR2 FYNNEI. The CDR3 nucleotides are TGTGCCAGCAGCGTCCCGTCTGGAAATGAAAAACTGTTTTTT. It translates to CASSVPSGNEKLFF. The full variable domain, in which reference TRBV2 and TRBJ1-4 provide the parts outside the CDR3, is EPEVTQTPSHQVTQMGQEVILRCVPISNHLYFYWYRQILGQKVEFLVSFYNNEISEKSEIFDDQFSVERPDGSNFTLKIRSTKLEDSAMYFCASSVPSGNEKLFFGSGTQLSVL.

This clone was detected only once. The chain employs TRBV7-9 and TRBJ2-7, with unresolved D. The V end was cut by 5 bases, the J end by 4 bases, with 9 bases between. The CDR3 is 12 amino acids. CDR1 is SEHNR, CDR2 FQNEAQ, per germline (reference sequence). The CDR3 sequence is CASSPERYEQYF. CDR3 coding DNA: TGTGCCAGCAGCCCAGAAAGGTACGAGCAGTACTTC.

The chain has TRBV27 and TRBJ1-6, with TRBD1 as a possible D gene (5 bases). V dropped 6 bases and J dropped 3 bases, with 15 bases sitting between them. The CDR3 totals 16 residues. Germline-derived CDR1 and CDR2 are MNHEY and SMNVEV (reference sequence). The CDR3 reads CASRLTGADYNSPLHF. The CDR3 DNA reads TGTGCCAGCAGACTCACCGGGGCCGACTATAATTCACCCCTCCACTTT.

The V and J genes are TRBV28 and TRBJ1-3; 7 nucleotides agree with TRBD1. V trimming: 8 bases; J trimming: 2 bases; junction bases outside the gene matches: 6. The CDR3 runs to 14 residues. CDR1 is MDHEN and CDR2 is SYDVKM in the germline V gene. In nucleotides, the CDR3 is TGTGCCAGCCGAGAGACAGGGACTGGAAACACCATATATTTT. This encodes CASRETGTGNTIYF.

This chain uses TRBV6-5 with TRBJ2-1; TRBD2 agrees at 7 bases. The length of the CDR3 is 16 residues. CDR1 MNHEY and CDR2 SVGAGI come from the germline V gene. J lost 4 bases, V lost 2 bases, and 8 bases had no gene match. This CDR3 reads CASSYLSGKPYNEQFF. CDR3 sequence (DNA): TGTGCCAGCAGTTACCTCAGCGGGAAACCTTACAATGAGCAGTTCTTC.

The chain links TRBV4-1 to TRBJ2-7, with TRBD2 matching over 11 bases. CDR3 length: 14 amino acids. J lost 11 bases, V lost 1 base, and 7 bases had no gene match. CDR1 is MGHRA, CDR2 YSYEKL, per germline. DNA for the CDR3: TGCGCCAGCAGCCAAGTGGGACTAGCGGCGGAGAAGTACTTC. This codes for CASSQVGLAAEKYF.

This clone occurred once. The chain uses TRBV14 and TRBJ2-5, with a possible D match to TRBD2 (7 bases). Germline CDR1 is SGHDN and CDR2 is FVKESK. Trimming left V 4 bases short and J 4 bases short, with 16 bases between. The CDR3 has 15 residues. CDR3 nucleotide sequence: TGTGCCAGCAGCCTAAAAACAAGGGGGGGAGAGACCCAGTACTTC. Encoded protein: CASSLKTRGGETQYF.

V and J are TRBV27 and TRBJ2-3; 10 bases fit TRBD2. Losses at the gene ends were 7 bases for V and 8 bases for J; bases not matched to a gene: 9. This CDR3 has 14 amino acids. The germline gives CDR1 MNHEY, CDR2 SMNVEV (reference sequence). CDR3 loop: CASNLLAGVGTQYF. CDR3 nucleotides: TGTGCCAGCAACCTCCTAGCGGGAGTGGGTACGCAGTATTTT.